These 11 T cell receptor beta chains originate from one sample sequenced in a study of blood T cell repertoires in COVID-19. Method: immunoSEQ multiplex PCR; TCRdb's copy keeps in-frame clones and lacks some. The data hold approximately 170,000 clones, with about 74% observed a single time. Sample: peripheral blood. The receptors originated from an elderly woman with acute or convalescent COVID-19.

CDR3 loop: CACGLAETYEQYF. CDR3 coding DNA: TGTGCCTGTGGACTAGCGGAGACCTACGAGCAGTACTTC. The rearrangement joins TRBV30 to TRBJ2-7; 10 bases align to TRBD2. V trimming: 6 bases; J trimming: 2 bases; junction bases outside the gene matches: 4. The CDR3 is 13 residues long. From germline, CDR1 is GTSNPN and CDR2 SVGIG (reference sequence).

The chain's CDR3 is CASSVGGLTDLAFF. In nucleotides, the CDR3 is TGTGCCAGCAGTGTCGGGGGGCTAACTGATTTAGCTTTCTTT. This chain connects TRBV2 to TRBJ1-1; perhaps TRBD1 as D (6 bases). The V gene lost 4 bases and the J gene lost 10 bases, with 19 bases spanning the gap. CDR3 size: 14 residues. Germline-derived CDR1 and CDR2 are SNHLY and FYNNEI.

The chain joins TRBV3-1 (or the pseudogene TRBV3-2) to TRBJ2-3; the match to TRBD2 covers 9 bases. Germline CDR1 LGHDT, CDR2 YNNKEL (reference sequence). J was trimmed by 2 bases and V by 8 bases; bases with no gene match: 5. This CDR3 is 14 amino acids long. CDR3 sequence: CASEAGGNTDTQYF. CDR3 nucleotide sequence: TGTGCCAGCGAGGCGGGAGGGAACACAGATACGCAGTATTTT.

This chain uses TRBV5-1 with TRBJ1-4; D is perhaps TRBD1 (6 bases). CDR1 and CDR2 (germline): SGHRS, YFSETQ. The CDR3 loop spans 14 amino acids. V was trimmed by 2 bases and J by 8 bases, leaving 13 bases between them. CDR3 residues: CASSLWDTEEKLFF. As DNA, the CDR3 is TGCGCCAGCAGCTTATGGGACACGGAGGAAAAACTGTTTTTT.

CDR3 in DNA: TGTGCCAGCAGCTTGGGAGGCGGGGGCGGTTACGAGCAGTACTTC. Translated, it gives CASSLGGGGGYEQYF. The chain combines TRBV7-2 with TRBJ2-7; the D gene is possibly TRBD2 (7 bases). The germline V gene encodes CDR1 SGHTA and CDR2 FQGNSA. V lost 3 bases and J lost 4, with 16 bases in between. This CDR3 is 15 amino acids long.

This chain uses TRBV6-5 with TRBJ2-1; 12 bases align to TRBD1. J was trimmed by 10 bases and V by 4 bases; bases with no gene match: 8. The germline V gene has CDR1 MNHEY and CDR2 SVGAGI. The CDR3 totals 15 residues. This CDR3 reads CASSSRDRGRGEQFF. The DNA for the CDR3 is TGTGCCAGCAGTTCCCGGGACAGGGGGCGAGGAGAGCAGTTCTTC.

The chain joins TRBV27 to TRBJ1-6, with 9 positions matching TRBD1. The germline V gene has CDR1 MNHEY and CDR2 SMNVEV (reference sequence). The junction had 11 bases not matched to a gene; V was cut back by 5 bases and J by 12 bases. The CDR3 covers 15 residues. The CDR3 DNA sequence: TGTGCCAGCAGTCCCTTTGACAGGGGGTGGGGACCCCTCCACTTT. Translated, it gives CASSPFDRGWGPLHF.

The gene calls are TRBV28 and TRBJ1-2; maybe TRBD1 (5 bases). This CDR3 is built from 12 residues. Germline V lookup: CDR1 MDHEN, CDR2 SYDVKM. The V gene lost 3 bases and the J gene lost 3 bases, with 5 bases spanning the gap. CDR3 residues: CASSLTDYGYTF. In DNA, the CDR3 is TGTGCCAGCAGTTTGACAGACTATGGCTACACCTTC.

The gene calls are TRBV18 and TRBJ1-3; D uncertain. V lost 2 bases to trimming and J lost 1 base, with 6 bases between them. Germline-derived CDR1 and CDR2 are KGHSH and LQKENI. The CDR3 spans 14 residues. The CDR3 loop reads CASSPSRSGNTIYF. CDR3 sequence (DNA): TGTGCCAGCTCACCATCCCGGTCTGGAAACACCATATATTTT.

The table lists this clone with a few counts. The V call is TRBV4-3, the J call TRBJ1-2; the D gene is possibly TRBD1 (6 bases). The CDR3 extends over 14 amino acids. Germline V CDR1 and CDR2: LGHNA, YSLEER. With 0 bases removed from V and 7 bases from J, the gap between germline ends came to 12 bases. The CDR3, as DNA: TGCGCCAGCAGCCAAGAACAGGGAGAGGCTGGCTACACCTTC. Residues: CASSQEQGEAGYTF.

The chain has TRBV28 and TRBJ2-7; D is unclear. Germline assignment: CDR1 MDHEN and CDR2 SYDVKM. V lost 7 bases and J 4 bases, leaving 8 bases between the germline ends. The CDR3 contains 11 residues. DNA for the CDR3: TGTGCCAGCACAGCGAGTTACGAGCAGTACTTC. Translating gives CASTASYEQYF.